A single sample gave rise to the 2 T cell receptor beta chains below, sequenced in a study of T cells in Graves' hyperthyroidism and ophthalmopathy. RNA transcripts served as the template for amplifying TCR beta CDR3 regions. A set of HTBI primers served as the primers for a first-round RT-PCR of the TCR CDR3. TCRdb recomputed calls from the multiplex PCR reads with MiXCR, one row per CDR3 protein. The sample contains some 370,000 distinct CDR3 sequences, around 15% of which appear only once. Sequenced material: blood. These receptors were obtained from a man between 50 and 59 years old with Graves' ophthalmopathy.

This clonotype was seen more than once but under ten times. This chain uses TRBV2 with TRBJ2-4, with a tentative D call TRBD1 (6 bases). V lost 4 bases and J 8 bases, leaving 15 bases between the germline ends. CDR3 size: 14 residues. Germline assignment: CDR1 SNHLY and CDR2 FYNNEI. CDR3 amino acids: CASSADRWEYIQYF. The DNA for the CDR3 is TGTGCCAGCAGTGCAGACAGGTGGGAATACATTCAGTACTTC.

V gene TRBV10-3 combines with J gene TRBJ2-1, with 11 bases lining up with TRBD2. Looked up from germline, CDR1 is ENHRY and CDR2 is SYGVKD. The CDR3 totals 18 residues. The V segment lost 10 bases and the J segment 0 bases; nucleotides outside the gene matches: 14. The CDR3 region is CATLTGTSGTISYNEQFF. The CDR3 DNA reads TGTGCCACCCTCACCGGGACTAGCGGAACTATCTCCTACAATGAGCAGTTCTTC.